The clone carrying this TCR beta chain has just a few counts. The V gene lost 2 bases and the J gene lost 2 bases, with 9 bases spanning the gap. Germline CDR1 is MNHNY and CDR2 is SVGAGI (reference sequence). The CDR3 totals 14 residues. In the original analysis: Using reference gene primer amplification, nucleated cell counts were estimated. Sequencing used immunoSEQ multiplex PCR; TCRdb keeps in-frame clones, though not all of them. V, J and clone size are those of that table, while D and trimming were read from the DNA. The table lists under 300,000 clones, about 90% of them singletons. The data belong to a study of blood T cell repertoires in COVID-19. Study details: Sites across the United States, Italy and Spain contributed samples from acute and convalescent COVID-19. Sample material is recorded as cDNA or gDNA derived from T cells, B-cell-depleted T cells, or PBMCs.

Sequencing input: peripheral blood. V is TRBV6-6 and J is TRBJ1-2, with D perhaps matching TRBD1 (6 bases). The source is a man between 60 and 75 years old with acute or convalescent COVID-19. DNA for the CDR3: TGTGCCAGCAGTTACGACACAGGGAACTATGGCTACACCTTC. It specifies CASSYDTGNYGYTF.